This paragraph reports one TCR beta chain. Its specificity is not known. The hyperthyroidism was newly diagnosed and had lasted under 2 months; the patients were aged 18 to 65. PBMCs were derived from about 10 ml fresh peripheral blood. This record comes from a study of T cells in Graves' hyperthyroidism and ophthalmopathy. General study findings and limits: A median around six months before onset, the model predicted ophthalmopathy. Within blood appeared most thyroid clonotypes that had expanded above 0.001.

RNA transcripts gave rise to amplified TCR beta CDR3 regions. A first-round RT-PCR of the TCR CDR3 used the HTBI primer set. Each CDR3 protein gets one entry after TCRdb re-called the multiplex PCR reads with MiXCR. The repertoire holds around 700,000 distinct CDR3 sequences, with roughly 20% as singletons. Sequencing was carried out using blood. The receptor's source is a woman aged 45-65 years with Graves' hyperthyroidism that later progressed to Graves' ophthalmopathy.

The DNA for the CDR3 is TGCAGTGCTAGCGAGCGGCTCACTGGGGCCAACGTCCTGACTTTC. Protein product: CSASERLTGANVLTF. The rearrangement joins TRBV20-1 to TRBJ2-6, with D tentatively TRBD2 (5 bases). The V end was cut by 3 bases, the J end by 2 bases, with 11 bases between. Germline V gives CDR1 DFQATT, CDR2 SNEGSKA (reference sequence). The CDR3 runs to 15 residues.